The clone carrying this T cell receptor beta chain appeared many times. The data were obtained in a study of neurological immune-mediated disorders. Trimming shortened V by 0 bases and J by 9 bases, and 13 bases separated the two germline ends. The CDR3 is 14 residues long. From germline, CDR1 is SGHRS and CDR2 YFSETQ. Each CDR3 protein gets one entry after TCRdb re-called the 5' RACE reads with MiXCR. The sample gives 52,000 or so distinct CDR3 sequences, over 3.5% of which show up once; roughly 2% is in the top ten. This TCR was recovered from a woman in her 40s with multiple sclerosis. The sequenced sample consisted of CD4+ T cells from blood. The rearrangement uses TRBV5-1 and TRBJ1-5, with unresolved D. The CDR3 DNA follows: TGCGCCAGCAGCTTGGAAGGCAGCCCGGGGCCCCAGCATTTT. It specifies CASSLEGSPGPQHF.